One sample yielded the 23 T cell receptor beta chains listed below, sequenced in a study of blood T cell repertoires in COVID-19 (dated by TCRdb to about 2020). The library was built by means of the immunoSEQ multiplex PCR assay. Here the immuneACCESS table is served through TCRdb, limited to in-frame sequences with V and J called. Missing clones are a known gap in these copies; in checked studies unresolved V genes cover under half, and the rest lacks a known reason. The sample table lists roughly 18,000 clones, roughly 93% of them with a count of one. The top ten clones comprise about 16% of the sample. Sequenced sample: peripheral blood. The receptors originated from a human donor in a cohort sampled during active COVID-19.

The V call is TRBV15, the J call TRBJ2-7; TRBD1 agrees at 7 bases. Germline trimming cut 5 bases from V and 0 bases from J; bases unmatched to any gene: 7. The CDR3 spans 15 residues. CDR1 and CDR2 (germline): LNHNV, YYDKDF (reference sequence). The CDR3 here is CATSPGTAISYEQYF. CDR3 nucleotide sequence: TGTGCCACCAGCCCCGGGACAGCCATCTCCTACGAGCAGTACTTC.

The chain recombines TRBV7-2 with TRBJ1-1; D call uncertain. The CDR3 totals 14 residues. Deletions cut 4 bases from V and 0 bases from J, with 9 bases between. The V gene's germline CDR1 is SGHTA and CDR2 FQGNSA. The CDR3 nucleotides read TGTGCCAGCAGCTCCTGGAGGGTGAACACTGAAGCTTTCTTT. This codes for CASSSWRVNTEAFF.

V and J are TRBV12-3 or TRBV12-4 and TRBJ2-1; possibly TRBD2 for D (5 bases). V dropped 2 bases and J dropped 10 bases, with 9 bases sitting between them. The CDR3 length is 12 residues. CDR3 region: CASSLLAREQFF. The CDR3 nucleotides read TGTGCCAGCAGTTTACTAGCAAGGGAGCAGTTCTTC.

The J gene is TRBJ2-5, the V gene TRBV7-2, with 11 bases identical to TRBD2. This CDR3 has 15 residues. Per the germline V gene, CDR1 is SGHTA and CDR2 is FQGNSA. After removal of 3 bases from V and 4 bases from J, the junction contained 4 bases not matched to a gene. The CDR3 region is CASSFLAGGRETQYF. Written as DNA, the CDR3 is TGTGCCAGCAGCTTTTTAGCGGGGGGGCGAGAGACCCAGTACTTC.

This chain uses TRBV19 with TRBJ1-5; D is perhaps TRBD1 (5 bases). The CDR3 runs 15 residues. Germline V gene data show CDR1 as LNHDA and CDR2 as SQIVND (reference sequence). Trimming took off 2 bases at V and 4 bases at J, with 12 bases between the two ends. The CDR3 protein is CASSILGQGNQPQHF. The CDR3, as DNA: TGTGCCAGTAGTATATTAGGGCAGGGAAATCAGCCCCAGCATTTT.

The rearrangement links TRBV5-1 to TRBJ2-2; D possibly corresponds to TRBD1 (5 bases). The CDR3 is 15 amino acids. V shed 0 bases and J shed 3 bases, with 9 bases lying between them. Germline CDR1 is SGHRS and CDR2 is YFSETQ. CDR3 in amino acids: CASSLAGYDTGELFF. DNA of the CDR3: TGCGCCAGCAGCTTGGCAGGGTACGACACCGGGGAGCTGTTTTTT.

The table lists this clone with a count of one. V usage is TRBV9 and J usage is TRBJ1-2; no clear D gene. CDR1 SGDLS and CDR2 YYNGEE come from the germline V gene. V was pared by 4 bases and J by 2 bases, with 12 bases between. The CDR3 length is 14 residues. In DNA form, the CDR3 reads TGTGCCAGCAGCCCCCAGCGATCCAACTATGGCTACACCTTC. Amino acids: CASSPQRSNYGYTF.

CDR3 in DNA: TGTGCCAGCAGTGCTCTGACGCAGGGGAAGAATGAGCAGTTCTTC. Amino acid sequence: CASSALTQGKNEQFF. The chain carries TRBV6-4 and TRBJ2-1; a possible D gene is TRBD1 (6 bases). The CDR3 spans 15 residues. CDR1 and CDR2 from the germline V gene are MRHNA and SNTAGT. Trimming pared 4 bases from V and 7 bases from J, leaving 17 bases between.

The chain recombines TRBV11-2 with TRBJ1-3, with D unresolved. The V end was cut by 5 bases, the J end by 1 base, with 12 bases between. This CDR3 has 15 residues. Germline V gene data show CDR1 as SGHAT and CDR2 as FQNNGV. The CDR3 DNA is TGTGCCAGCAGCCCCAGTACGGGTTCTGGAAACACCATATATTTT. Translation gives CASSPSTGSGNTIYF.

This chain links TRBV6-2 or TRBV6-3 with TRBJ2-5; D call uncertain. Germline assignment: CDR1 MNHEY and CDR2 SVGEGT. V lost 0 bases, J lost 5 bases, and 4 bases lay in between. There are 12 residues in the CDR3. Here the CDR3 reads CASSYSSETQYF. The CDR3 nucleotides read TGTGCCAGCAGTTACTCGTCGGAGACCCAGTACTTC.

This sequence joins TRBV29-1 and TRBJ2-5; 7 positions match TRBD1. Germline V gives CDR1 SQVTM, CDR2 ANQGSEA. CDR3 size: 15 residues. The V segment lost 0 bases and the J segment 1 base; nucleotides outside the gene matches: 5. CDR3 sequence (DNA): TGCAGCGTTGAAGATGGGACAGCGGCCCAAGAGACCCAGTACTTC. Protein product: CSVEDGTAAQETQYF.

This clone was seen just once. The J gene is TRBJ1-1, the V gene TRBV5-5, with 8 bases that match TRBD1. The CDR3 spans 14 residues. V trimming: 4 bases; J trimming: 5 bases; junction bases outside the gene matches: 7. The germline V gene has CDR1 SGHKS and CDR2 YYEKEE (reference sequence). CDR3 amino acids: CASSRGQGGTEAFF. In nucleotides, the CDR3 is TGTGCCAGCAGCCGCGGACAGGGCGGGACTGAAGCTTTCTTT.

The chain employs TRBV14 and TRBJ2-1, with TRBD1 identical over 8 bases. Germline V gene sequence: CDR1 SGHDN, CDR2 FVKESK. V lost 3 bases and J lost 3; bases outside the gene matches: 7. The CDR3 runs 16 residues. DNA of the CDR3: TGTGCCAGCAGCCAGGCAGGGGGCGTTTTCTACAATGAGCAGTTCTTC. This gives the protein CASSQAGGVFYNEQFF. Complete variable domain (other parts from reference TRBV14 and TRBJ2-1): EAGVTQFPSHSVIEKGQTVTLRCDPISGHDNLYWYRRVMGKEIKFLLHFVKESKQDESGMPNNRFLAERTGGTYSTLKVQPAELEDSGVYFCASSQAGGVFYNEQFFGPGTRLTVL.

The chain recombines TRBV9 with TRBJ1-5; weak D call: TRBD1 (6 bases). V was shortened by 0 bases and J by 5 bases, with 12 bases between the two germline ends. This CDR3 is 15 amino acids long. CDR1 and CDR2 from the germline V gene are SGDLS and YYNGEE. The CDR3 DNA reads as TGTGCCAGCAGCGTAGGGGGGGGCCCAGATCAGCCCCAGCATTTT. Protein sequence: CASSVGGGPDQPQHF. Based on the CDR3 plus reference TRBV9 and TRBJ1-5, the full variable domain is DSGVTQTPKHLITATGQRVTLRCSPRSGDLSVYWYQQSLDQGLQFLIQYYNGEERAKGNILERFSAQQFPDLHSELNLSSLELGDSALYFCASSVGGGPDQPQHFGDGTRLSIL.

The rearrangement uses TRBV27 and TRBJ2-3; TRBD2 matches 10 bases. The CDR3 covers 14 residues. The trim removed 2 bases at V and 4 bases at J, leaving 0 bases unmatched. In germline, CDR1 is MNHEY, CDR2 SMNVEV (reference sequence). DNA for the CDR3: TGTGCCAGCAGTTTACTAGCGGGGGCAGATACGCAGTATTTT. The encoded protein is CASSLLAGADTQYF.

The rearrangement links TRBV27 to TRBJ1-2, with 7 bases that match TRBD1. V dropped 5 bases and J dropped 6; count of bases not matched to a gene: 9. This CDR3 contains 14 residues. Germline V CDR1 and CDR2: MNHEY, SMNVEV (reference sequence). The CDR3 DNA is TGTGCCAGCAGTCGGTTTAGGCAGGGGGATGGCTACACCTTC. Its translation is CASSRFRQGDGYTF.

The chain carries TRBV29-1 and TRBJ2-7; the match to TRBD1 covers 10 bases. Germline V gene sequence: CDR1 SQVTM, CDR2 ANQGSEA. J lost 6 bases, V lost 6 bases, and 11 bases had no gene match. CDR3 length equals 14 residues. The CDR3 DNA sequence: TGCAGCGTGGCCGGGACAGGGGTTTCGGGCGAGCAGTACTTC. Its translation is CSVAGTGVSGEQYF.

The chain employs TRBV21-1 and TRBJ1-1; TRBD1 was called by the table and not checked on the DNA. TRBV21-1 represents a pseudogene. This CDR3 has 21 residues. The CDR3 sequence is CASSKNRDREMKRVTNTEAFF. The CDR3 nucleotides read TGTGCCAGCAGCAAAAACCGGGACAGGGAAATGAAGCGGGTTACGAACACTGAAGCTTTCTTT.

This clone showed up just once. CDR3 in amino acids: CASSLPAGVEQFF. The CDR3 DNA reads TGTGCCAGCAGCTTACCGGCGGGAGTGGAGCAGTTCTTC. The J gene is TRBJ2-1, the V gene TRBV7-2; 7 bases map to TRBD2. The CDR3 totals 13 residues. J gave up 10 bases and V 2 bases, and 5 bases lay outside the gene matches. The V gene's germline CDR1 is SGHTA and CDR2 FQGNSA.

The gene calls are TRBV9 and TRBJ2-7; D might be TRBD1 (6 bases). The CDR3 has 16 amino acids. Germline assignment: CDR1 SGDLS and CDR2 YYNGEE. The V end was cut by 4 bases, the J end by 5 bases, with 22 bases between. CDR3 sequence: CASSPRTGTSTHEQYF. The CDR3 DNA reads TGTGCCAGCAGCCCAAGGACCGGGACAAGTACCCACGAGCAGTACTTC.

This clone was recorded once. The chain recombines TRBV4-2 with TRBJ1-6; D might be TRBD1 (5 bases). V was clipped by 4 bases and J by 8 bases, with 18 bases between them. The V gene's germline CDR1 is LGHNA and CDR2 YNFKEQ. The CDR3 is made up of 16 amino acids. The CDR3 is CASSPMWGGMDSPLHF. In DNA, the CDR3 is TGTGCCAGCAGCCCAATGTGGGGGGGGATGGATTCACCCCTCCACTTT.

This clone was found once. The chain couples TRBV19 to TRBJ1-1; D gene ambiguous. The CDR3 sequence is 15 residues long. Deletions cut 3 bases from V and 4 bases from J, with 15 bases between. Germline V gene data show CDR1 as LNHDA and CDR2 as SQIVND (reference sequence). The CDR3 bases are TGTGCCAGTAGTATGGTCGAGGGTCTCGGCACTGAAGCTTTCTTT. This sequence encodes CASSMVEGLGTEAFF. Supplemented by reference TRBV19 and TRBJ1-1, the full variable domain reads DGGITQSPKYLFRKEGQNVTLSCEQNLNHDAMYWYRQDPGQGLRLIYYSQIVNDFQKGDIAEGYSVSREKKESFPLTVTSAQKNPTAFYLCASSMVEGLGTEAFFGQGTRLTVV.

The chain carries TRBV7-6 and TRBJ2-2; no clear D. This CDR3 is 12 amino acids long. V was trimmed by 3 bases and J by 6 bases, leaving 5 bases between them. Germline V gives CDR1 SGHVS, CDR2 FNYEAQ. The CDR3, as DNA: TGTGCCAGCAGCTTGCGCCCCGGGGAGCTGTTTTTT. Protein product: CASSLRPGELFF.